This T cell receptor beta chain is from a study of beta chain features in type 1 diabetes. General study points: Naive, central memory and Treg TCRB repertoires appeared more alike in patients than in healthy donors. Within each of all four CD4+ subsets, Type 1 diabetes patients had TCRB CDR3s that were moderately but significantly shorter.

As every portion of the isolated RNA was reverse transcribed, the sequencing read expressed TCRB transcripts. Only in-frame clones appear in the TCRdb table, and some are missing; sequencing was by immunoSEQ multiplex PCR. Among roughly 500,000 clones listed, about 29% were seen once. Germline trimming cut 4 bases from V and 4 bases from J; bases unmatched to any gene: 3. The CDR3 consists of 13 residues. Per germline, CDR1 SGHDN and CDR2 FVKESK. As regards this clone: Its antigen remains unknown.

This sequence originates from a man aged 18 to 30 in good health. The J gene is TRBJ2-5, the V gene TRBV14; the match to TRBD2 covers 7 bases. Sequenced material: naive CD4+ T cells from blood. CDR3 DNA sequence: TGTGCCAGCAGCCCTAGCGGCGGAGAGACCCAGTACTTC. Protein product: CASSPSGGETQYF.